Given below is one TCR beta chain in context. It lacks a known antigen. One base away there is no much larger clone; base qualities are not given. The study tested focal radiation therapy combined with CTLA-4 blockade (ipilimumab) in patients with chemo-refractory metastatic non-small-cell lung cancer. This sample was included in a study of radiotherapy plus CTLA-4 blockade in lung cancer (dated by TCRdb to the late 2010s). Regarding the study in general: Objective responses were observed in about a sixth of enrolled patients, and disease control was achieved in 31%. Study-level results and caveats: Increased serum interferon-beta after radiation, together with early dynamic changes in blood T cell clones, were reported to be the strongest predictors of response. TCR clones derived from tumors expanded in peripheral blood after treatment with radiotherapy and ipilimumab.

For CDR1 and CDR2, the germline V gene lists SGHVS and FNYEAQ. There are 12 amino acids in the CDR3, from cysteine to phenylalanine inclusive. The retained sequence is limited to the CDR3, 36 bases, with the frame set at the first base. V gives up 3 bases and J gives up 10 bases, and the segment between their germline ends measures 10 bases. The library was prepared using the immunoSEQ multiplex PCR assay. As stored in TCRdb, this immuneACCESS dataset retains in-frame rearrangements with V and J assigned. A fraction of the clones does not appear; measured against another copy, unresolved V genes explain less than half of the discrepancy, and the remainder lacks a known reason. This sample lists about 59,000 clones; 72% were detected once. Clones ranked in the top ten supply 6.5% to 9.5% of the sample.

This specimen consisted of peripheral blood, obtained from a patient treated with radiotherapy plus ipilimumab. Recombination connected TRBV7-6 to TRBJ2-1, with TRBD2 as a weak D call on 6 bases. The sequence came from a human donor with non-small cell lung cancer whose response to radiotherapy plus ipilimumab could not be evaluated. The CDR3 sequence is CASSFSGDEQFF. The bases read TGTGCCAGCAGCTTCTCGGGGGACGAGCAGTTCTTC.